These 15 T cell receptor beta chains came from one sample sequenced in a study of shared clonotypes between healthy human individuals (dated by TCRdb to between 2020 and 2021). CD8 naive samples consisted of CD45RO-negative cells that were positively selected for CCR7, yielding a CD45RA+CCR7+ population without TemRA cells. The library was obtained by the immunoSEQ multiplex PCR assay. Imported from immuneACCESS, the table was reduced by TCRdb to in-frame sequences with V and J called. These copies leave out some clones; in studies compared against another copy, an unresolved V gene accounts for under half, and the cause of the remainder is not known. Present in this sample are a few million clones, about 93% of which were seen just once. The biggest ten clones account for about 1.7% of the sample. The sequencing sample was made of naive CD8+ T cells from PBMCs. The sample's cell subset or site label is to be understood as: CD45RA+CCR7+. The receptor set was obtained from a man younger than 35 in good health. Some clones in this sample may be carry-over from other donors' samples.

V is TRBV11-2 and J is TRBJ2-7; D not resolved. Germline V CDR1 and CDR2: SGHAT, FQNNGV. This CDR3 has 14 residues. With 1 base removed from V and 2 bases from J, the gap between germline ends came to 9 bases. This chain's CDR3 is CASSLVPAAYEQYF. Written as DNA, the CDR3 is TGTGCCAGCAGCTTAGTACCCGCCGCCTACGAGCAGTACTTC.

The chain is built from TRBV19 and TRBJ2-4; possible D gene TRBD2, 6 bases. Per germline, CDR1 LNHDA and CDR2 SQIVND (reference sequence). The CDR3 extends over 14 amino acids. V gave up 7 bases and J gave up 5 bases, with 15 bases separating them. The CDR3 DNA sequence: TGTGCCAGTATGCACCGGGCTAGCGAAAACATTCAGTACTTC. Protein sequence: CASMHRASENIQYF.

The chain links TRBV10-2 to TRBJ1-2; TRBD1 is a possible D gene (5 bases). CDR3 length: 12 amino acids. Per germline, CDR1 WSHSY and CDR2 SAAADI. The V end was cut by 5 bases, the J end by 14 bases, with 18 bases between. For the CDR3, the DNA is TGCGCCAGCAGTCCTGGGGCCCCCCTCTTGACCTTC. Amino acids: CASSPGAPLLTF.

V and J are TRBV10-3 and TRBJ1-2; D is possibly TRBD1 (6 bases). The ends were cut back, 3 bases at V and 6 bases at J, with 14 bases in the middle. This CDR3 contains 14 residues. From germline, CDR1 is ENHRY and CDR2 SYGVKD. CDR3 sequence: CAISDARGPNGYTF. In nucleotides, the CDR3 is TGTGCCATCAGTGACGCCAGGGGCCCTAATGGCTACACCTTC.

The chain carries TRBV28 and TRBJ2-7; D unresolved. Between the trimmed V and J ends, which lost 4 bases and 0 bases, there was a span of 13 bases. The CDR3 sequence is 15 residues long. Germline V gene data show CDR1 as MDHEN and CDR2 as SYDVKM. Written as DNA, the CDR3 is TGTGCCAGCAGTTCCCCCAGAGTTAGCTCCTACGAGCAGTACTTC. Its protein product is CASSSPRVSSYEQYF.

The rearrangement uses TRBV9 and TRBJ2-7; D possibly uses TRBD1 or TRBD2 (5 bases each). V lost 3 bases and J lost 7, with 17 bases in between. The germline V gene has CDR1 SGDLS and CDR2 YYNGEE. The CDR3 extends over 14 amino acids. The CDR3 nucleotides are TGTGCCAGCAGCGGATCGGGACGTCCGAATGAGCAGTACTTC. It specifies CASSGSGRPNEQYF.

This sequence joins TRBV27 and TRBJ2-7, with D possibly being TRBD1 or TRBD2 (5 bases each). The CDR3 loop spans 16 amino acids. V lost 5 bases and J 2 bases, leaving 19 bases between the germline ends. CDR1 and CDR2 (germline): MNHEY, SMNVEV (reference sequence). In nucleotides, the CDR3 is TGTGCCAGCAGTCCAGCCGGAGAGGGGTGGCCCTACGAGCAGTACTTC. It translates to CASSPAGEGWPYEQYF.

The V and J genes are TRBV18 and TRBJ2-3; TRBD2 aligns across 8 bases. Losses at the gene ends were 5 bases for V and 4 bases for J; bases not matched to a gene: 11. Germline V gene lookup returns CDR1 KGHSH and CDR2 LQKENI. The CDR3 sequence is 16 residues long. The CDR3 DNA reads as TGTGCCAGCTCATCTCCCGAAGCGGGAGCAGCAGATACGCAGTATTTT. It is translated as CASSSPEAGAADTQYF.

The chain is built from TRBV9 and TRBJ2-7; perhaps TRBD1 as D (6 bases). CDR3 size: 15 residues. Trimming took 2 bases from V and 3 from J, leaving 15 bases between them. Germline loops: CDR1 SGDLS, CDR2 YYNGEE. The CDR3 DNA reads as TGTGCCAGCAGCGTGAAAACCGGACAGATCTACGAGCAGTACTTC. Its translation is CASSVKTGQIYEQYF.

Notes on this clone: Other DNA sequences in the same sample also yield this CDR3. The V and J genes are TRBV30 and TRBJ2-7, with 11 bases fitting TRBD2. CDR1 and CDR2 from the germline V gene are GTSNPN and SVGIG (reference sequence). The length of the CDR3 is 15 residues. The V and J ends lost 3 bases and 2 bases, in that order; junction bases with no gene match: 6. The CDR3 protein is CAWSLGTSGTYEQYF. The CDR3 region has the DNA TGTGCCTGGAGCCTGGGGACTAGCGGTACCTACGAGCAGTACTTC. Variable domain in full (rest from reference TRBV30 and TRBJ2-7): SQTIHQWPATLVQPVGSPLSLECTVEGTSNPNLYWYRQAAGRGLQLLFYSVGIGQISSEVPQNLSASRPQDRQFILSSKKLLLSDSGFYLCAWSLGTSGTYEQYFGPGTRLTVT.

CDR3 region: CASKLAGVYNEQFF. The CDR3, as DNA: TGTGCCAGTAAATTAGCGGGAGTCTACAATGAGCAGTTCTTC. The rearrangement joins TRBV19 to TRBJ2-1; the match to TRBD2 covers 9 bases. CDR1 LNHDA and CDR2 SQIVND come from the germline V gene (reference sequence). The CDR3 spans 14 residues. Losses at the gene ends were 7 bases for V and 3 bases for J; bases not matched to a gene: 4.

The gene calls are TRBV6-5 and TRBJ1-3; the D gene is possibly TRBD1 (5 bases). The ends were cut back, 2 bases at V and 2 bases at J, with 7 bases in the middle. Germline CDR1 and CDR2: MNHEY and SVGAGI. The CDR3 consists of 14 residues. The CDR3 protein is CASSYRGTGNTIYF. The CDR3 coding sequence is TGTGCCAGCAGTTACAGGGGCACTGGAAACACCATATATTTT.

Comment on this clone: This sample also contains other DNA sequences that code for the same CDR3. The rearrangement joins TRBV19 to TRBJ2-2; D gene ambiguous. Germline loops: CDR1 LNHDA, CDR2 SQIVND (reference sequence). V shed 6 bases and J shed 0 bases, with 5 bases lying between them. The CDR3 is 13 residues long. In nucleotides, the CDR3 is TGTGCCAGTAGAAGACCGAACACCGGGGAGCTGTTTTTT. This translates into CASRRPNTGELFF.

Comments on this clone: The identical CDR3 is also encoded by other nucleotide sequences in the sample. The rearrangement links TRBV19 to TRBJ2-7; 10 bases match TRBD1. The ends lost 4 bases at V and 6 bases at J; junction bases unmatched: 3. Germline CDR1 LNHDA, CDR2 SQIVND (reference sequence). The length of the CDR3 is 13 residues. The CDR3 DNA reads as TGTGCCAGTAGTACTCGGACAGGGGGCGAGCAGTACTTC. It encodes CASSTRTGGEQYF. The full variable domain, in which reference TRBV19 and TRBJ2-7 provide the parts outside the CDR3, is DGGITQSPKYLFRKEGQNVTLSCEQNLNHDAMYWYRQDPGQGLRLIYYSQIVNDFQKGDIAEGYSVSREKKESFPLTVTSAQKNPTAFYLCASSTRTGGEQYFGPGTRLTVT.

This sequence joins TRBV6-5 and TRBJ2-7; 12 nucleotides line up with TRBD2. V lost 0 bases to trimming and J lost 2 bases; unmatched junction nucleotides: 2. The CDR3 length is 16 residues. CDR1 is MNHEY, CDR2 SVGAGI, per germline. CDR3 DNA sequence: TGTGCCAGCAGTTACTCCCCTAGCGGGAGGGCCTACGAGCAGTACTTC. Amino acids: CASSYSPSGRAYEQYF.